This T cell receptor (beta chain) was sequenced for a study of blood T cells in healthy people across ages. The sample providers were healthy Caucasian people from Russia, aged roughly 6 to 90. The authors isolated at least 6 million PBMCs per sample. A second PCR of roughly 7 to 11 cycles used a sample-barcoded 5' primer and a J-beta primer mix. TCRdb processed the 5' RACE reads anew with MiXCR; each CDR3 protein has one entry. The sample contains 1.5 million to 2 million distinct CDR3 sequences, 28% of which appear only once. The source is a woman in her twenties or thirties in good health. Sequencing was performed on blood.

The CDR3 sequence is CASSRLGHQPQHF. CDR3 nucleotides: TGTGCCAGCAGCCGGTTGGGACATCAGCCCCAGCATTTT. V usage is TRBV7-8 and J usage is TRBJ1-5; possibly TRBD1 for D (5 bases). Trimming took 5 bases from V and 5 from J, leaving 10 bases between them. This CDR3 has 13 residues. Germline V gene lookup returns CDR1 SGHVS and CDR2 FQNEAQ.